This T cell receptor (beta chain) derives from a study of metastatic and nonmetastatic thyroid tumors. With MiXCR, TCRdb called clones anew from the PCR reads. The table includes about 32,000 clones, about 25% detected once. General study results and limits: Compared with benign nodules, malignant thyroid tumors were reported to have significantly higher TCR beta diversity in both blood and tumor.

Of note for this clone: The target antigen is unknown.

All patients reached thyroid surgery having received no treatment beforehand. This TCR came from a female donor with papillary thyroid cancer or a benign thyroid nodule (not recorded which). Some clones in this sample may be carry-over from other donors' samples. Sequencing was carried out using blood.

CDR3 nucleotide sequence: TGTGCCAGCAGCTTAGCGGGAGGGGCTGAGCAGTTCTTC. This codes for CASSLAGGAEQFF. V gene TRBV11-2 combines with J gene TRBJ2-1, with 8 bases that match TRBD2. Germline CDR1 and CDR2: SGHAT and FQNNGV. J lost 9 bases, V lost 1 base, and 2 bases had no gene match. CDR3 length: 13 amino acids. Variable domain in full (rest from reference TRBV11-2 and TRBJ2-1): EAGVAQSPRYKIIEKRQSVAFWCNPISGHATLYWYQQILGQGPKLLIQFQNNGVVDDSQLPKDRFSAERLKGVDSTLKIQPAKLEDSAVYLCASSLAGGAEQFFGPGTRLTVL.